This T cell receptor (beta chain) was profiled in a study of EBV T-cell therapy then PD-1 blockade in nasopharyngeal carcinoma (dated by TCRdb to the early 2020s). Interpreted using the paper, the treatment or condition label stands for: AdE1-LMPpoly-expanded autologous EBV-specific T-cell therapy followed by anti-PD-1 nivolumab. The CDR1 and CDR2 encoded by the germline V gene are SGHVS and FNYEAQ. V and J are truncated by 5 bases and 3 bases respectively, leaving an intervening sequence of 11 bases. There are 13 amino acids in the CDR3, from cysteine to phenylalanine inclusive. The retained sequence is limited to the CDR3, 39 bases, with the frame set at the first base. This clone occurred a few times. Its target antigen remains unknown. There are no base qualities to consult, and no much larger clone falls within one base. Other DNA sequences in the sample encode the same CDR3. Genomic DNA was extracted from sorted cells using the Qiagen DNeasy Kit. The immunoSEQ platform was used for deep sequencing of the TCR beta chain. In the original analysis: The immunoSEQ Analyzer software was used to analyze the repertoire data. What TCRdb holds here is the immuneACCESS table cut down to in-frame rearrangements. Part of the clones is not present; checked against another copy, under half of the missing clones reflect an unresolved V gene, and the others are unexplained. V, J and clone size reflect that table, while D and trimming were determined from the DNA. Within this sample are fewer than 25,000 clones, with 75% to 90% of them counted one time only. Approximately 30% of the sample is held by the ten biggest clonotypes.

The TCR sequence derives from a man aged 40-49 years with nasopharyngeal carcinoma. The chain couples TRBV7-6 to TRBJ2-7; the D gene identity is not certain. The sample here was CD8+ T cells from blood, taken between days 55 and 70 from a patient whose treatment included autologous EBV-specific T cells and nivolumab. The CDR3 region reads CASSPGPNYEQYF. Read as DNA, the sequence is TGTGCCAGCAGCCCAGGACCTAACTACGAGCAGTACTTC.